This T cell receptor (beta chain) was found in a study of blood T cell repertoires in COVID-19. Study processing details: Scientists estimated how many nucleated cells there were by amplifying reference gene primers. Libraries were prepared by immunoSEQ multiplex PCR; TCRdb keeps only in-frame clonotypes and omits some of them. The V and J calls and the clone size are those of that table, but D and trimming were determined from the DNA. Of approximately 260,000 clones listed, around 85% are singletons. The CDR3 has 14 amino acids. The germline gives CDR1 LGHDT, CDR2 YNNKEL (reference sequence). V was clipped by 2 bases and J by 8 bases; unmatched bases: 5.

The chain joins TRBV3-1 (or the pseudogene TRBV3-2) to TRBJ2-1; 8 positions agree with TRBD1. The sample comprised peripheral blood. This clonotype was sampled from a woman in her 70s with acute or convalescent COVID-19. CDR3 DNA: TGTGCCAGCAGCCAATCGGACAGGGCTTATGAGCAGTTCTTC. Protein sequence: CASSQSDRAYEQFF.